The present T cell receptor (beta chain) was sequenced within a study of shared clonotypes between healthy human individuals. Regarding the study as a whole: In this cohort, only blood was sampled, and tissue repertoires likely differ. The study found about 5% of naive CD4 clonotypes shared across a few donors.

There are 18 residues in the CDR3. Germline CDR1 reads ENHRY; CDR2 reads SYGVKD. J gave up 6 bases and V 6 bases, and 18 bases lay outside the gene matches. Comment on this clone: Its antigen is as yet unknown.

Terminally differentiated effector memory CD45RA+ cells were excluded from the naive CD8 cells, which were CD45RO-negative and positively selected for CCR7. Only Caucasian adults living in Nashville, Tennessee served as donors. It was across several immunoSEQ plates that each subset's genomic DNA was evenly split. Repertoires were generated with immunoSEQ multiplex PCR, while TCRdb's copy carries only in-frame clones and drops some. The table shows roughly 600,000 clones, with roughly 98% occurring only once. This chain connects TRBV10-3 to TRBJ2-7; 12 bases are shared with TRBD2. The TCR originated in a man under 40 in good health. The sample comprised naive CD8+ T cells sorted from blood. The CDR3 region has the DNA TGTGCCATCAGGGGTGGGACAGTGGCTAGCGGGAGGGCCGGCGAGCAGTACTTC. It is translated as CAIRGGTVASGRAGEQYF.